The 3 T cell receptor beta chains in this list originate from one sample, sequenced in a study of beta chain features in type 1 diabetes. The study, taken as a whole, reports: When Type 1 diabetes patients were examined, their TCRB CDR3s proved moderately but significantly shorter in all four CD4+ subsets.

What these receptors recognize is not known. Sequencing targeted expressed TCRB transcripts, as all isolated RNA had been reverse transcribed. Generated by immunoSEQ multiplex PCR, the TCRdb table keeps only in-frame clones and is missing some. This table has fewer than 25,000 clones, around 63% appearing once. The specimen sequenced was Tregs from blood. Receptors were obtained from a man aged 18 to 35 with type 1 diabetes.

The rearrangement uses TRBV7-2 and TRBJ1-1; 7 bases are shared with TRBD1. Germline loops: CDR1 SGHTA, CDR2 FQGNSA. CDR3 length equals 12 residues. The J segment lost 9 bases and the V segment lost 5 bases, leaving 6 bases of the junction unmatched. CDR3 DNA sequence: TGTGCCAGCAGCAGAGACAGGGTAAAAGCTTTCTTT. It yields the protein CASSRDRVKAFF.

V and J are TRBV28 and TRBJ1-5; tentative D call: TRBD1 (6 bases). Per the germline V gene, CDR1 is MDHEN and CDR2 is SYDVKM. The CDR3 runs to 17 residues. The V and J ends lost 1 base and 0 bases respectively, with 13 bases between them. The CDR3 DNA sequence: TGTGCCAGCAGTTTATCACCAGGGGTAGATAGCAATCAGCCCCAGCATTTT. It codes for CASSLSPGVDSNQPQHF.

The chain combines TRBV4-2 with TRBJ2-7, with D unresolved. V dropped 1 base and J dropped 7 bases, with 14 bases sitting between them. CDR3 length equals 14 residues. Germline V gene lookup returns CDR1 LGHNA and CDR2 YNFKEQ. CDR3 DNA: TGTGCCAGCAGCCAAGTAGGCCCTCAGGCAGAGCAGTACTTC. This encodes CASSQVGPQAEQYF.